These T cell receptor beta chains were read from a single sample in a study of shared clonotypes between healthy human individuals. The data were produced by immunoSEQ multiplex PCR, yet TCRdb's version contains in-frame clones alone and is incomplete. The sample has about 2.1 million clones, 90% to 95% seen once; the top ten hold about 1.7%. Material for sequencing was naive CD8+ T cells from PBMCs. These receptors all stem from a man younger than 30 in good health. Some clones in this sample may be carry-over from other donors' samples. CDR3s include the opening cysteine and the closing phenylalanine or tryptophan. The order of the fields is V gene, D gene, clone size, CDR3 length, J gene, CDR3 DNA, CDR3 protein. The D gene is left open where the match is weak. Size tells how often a clone was seen (once, few, many) or the class of an expanded clone, and some rows leave it out.

v_call: TRBV19
d_call: TRBD1
clone_size: -
cdr3_length: 15
j_call: TRBJ2-7
cdr3_nt: TGTGCCAGTAGTTTCACCCCGGGACAGTCCTACGAGCAGTACTTC
cdr3_aa: CASSFTPGQSYEQYF

v_call: TRBV27
d_call: TRBD1
clone_size: -
cdr3_length: 17
j_call: TRBJ2-7
cdr3_nt: TGTGCCAGCAGTTTATTACCTAGGACAGGGTTAGCCTACGAGCAGTACTTC
cdr3_aa: CASSLLPRTGLAYEQYF

v_call: TRBV30
d_call: TRBD2
clone_size: -
cdr3_length: 13
j_call: TRBJ2-7
cdr3_nt: TGTGCACAAGCACCGGGGGGCTCCTACGAGCAGTACTTC
cdr3_aa: CAQAPGGSYEQYF

v_call: TRBV28
d_call: -
clone_size: -
cdr3_length: 12
j_call: TRBJ1-4
cdr3_nt: TGTGCCAGCAGGGGCGGTTGGGAAAAACTGTTTTTT
cdr3_aa: CASRGGWEKLFF

v_call: TRBV5-1
d_call: TRBD1
clone_size: -
cdr3_length: 15
j_call: TRBJ1-1
cdr3_nt: TGCGCCAGCAGCACCGCCGGGACAGGCGGCACTGAAGCTTTCTTT
cdr3_aa: CASSTAGTGGTEAFF

v_call: TRBV4-3
d_call: -
clone_size: -
cdr3_length: 15
j_call: TRBJ2-7
cdr3_nt: TGCGCCAGCAGCCAAGAGCGGGGTATCGCCTACGAGCAGTACTTC
cdr3_aa: CASSQERGIAYEQYF

v_call: TRBV27
d_call: TRBD1
clone_size: -
cdr3_length: 14
j_call: TRBJ2-7
cdr3_nt: TGTGCCAGCAGTCCATTGACAGGGTCCCACGAGCAGTACTTC
cdr3_aa: CASSPLTGSHEQYF

v_call: TRBV30
d_call: -
clone_size: -
cdr3_length: 13
j_call: TRBJ2-5
cdr3_nt: TGTGCCTGCCGGAAGACCGACCAAGAGACCCAGTACTTC
cdr3_aa: CACRKTDQETQYF

v_call: TRBV6-6
d_call: -
clone_size: -
cdr3_length: 13
j_call: TRBJ1-1
cdr3_nt: TGTGCCAGCAACCCAGGGATCCACACTGAAGCTTTCTTT
cdr3_aa: CASNPGIHTEAFF

v_call: TRBV29-1
d_call: -
clone_size: -
cdr3_length: 12
j_call: TRBJ2-7
cdr3_nt: TGCAGCGCCAGAGGAGGGGGGGCCGAGCAGTACTTC
cdr3_aa: CSARGGGAEQYF

v_call: TRBV6-6
d_call: -
clone_size: once
cdr3_length: 11
j_call: TRBJ2-3
cdr3_nt: TGTGCCAGCAGCCCGGGGGATACGCAGTATTTT
cdr3_aa: CASSPGDTQYF

v_call: TRBV7-9
d_call: -
clone_size: -
cdr3_length: 14
j_call: TRBJ1-1
cdr3_nt: TGTGCCAGCAGCTTAGCCGGGAAGCACACTGAAGCTTTCTTT
cdr3_aa: CASSLAGKHTEAFF

v_call: TRBV4-1
d_call: -
clone_size: -
cdr3_length: 15
j_call: TRBJ1-5
cdr3_nt: TGCGCCAGCAGCCAATCTGGGGGAAGCAATCAGCCCCAGCATTTT
cdr3_aa: CASSQSGGSNQPQHF

v_call: TRBV7-9
d_call: -
clone_size: -
cdr3_length: 14
j_call: TRBJ1-2
cdr3_nt: TGTGCCAGCGAACCGGGGTACCAGAAATATGGCTACACCTTC
cdr3_aa: CASEPGYQKYGYTF

v_call: TRBV6-5
d_call: -
clone_size: -
cdr3_length: 14
j_call: TRBJ2-7
cdr3_nt: TGTGCCAGCAGTTACGATGGGGGTTCGTACGAGCAGTACTTC
cdr3_aa: CASSYDGGSYEQYF

v_call: TRBV10-2
d_call: TRBD1
clone_size: once
cdr3_length: 14
j_call: TRBJ2-7
cdr3_nt: TGCGCCAGCACCAATAGACAGGGGGCGGGGGAGCAGTACTTC
cdr3_aa: CASTNRQGAGEQYF

v_call: TRBV6-6
d_call: -
clone_size: -
cdr3_length: 14
j_call: TRBJ2-5
cdr3_nt: TGTGCCAGCAGTTACACCCGCCTCGGAGAGACCCAGTACTTC
cdr3_aa: CASSYTRLGETQYF

v_call: TRBV4-1
d_call: -
clone_size: -
cdr3_length: 15
j_call: TRBJ1-5
cdr3_nt: TGCGCCAGCAGTGTCAGGCAGTTAGATAATCAGCCCCAGCATTTT
cdr3_aa: CASSVRQLDNQPQHF

v_call: TRBV18
d_call: TRBD1
clone_size: -
cdr3_length: 13
j_call: TRBJ2-7
cdr3_nt: TGTGCCAGCTCAAGGGCAGGGGGCTACGAGCAGTACTTC
cdr3_aa: CASSRAGGYEQYF

v_call: TRBV18
d_call: -
clone_size: -
cdr3_length: 13
j_call: TRBJ2-7
cdr3_nt: TGTGCCAGCTCACCACAGGGAGCCCACGAGCAGTACTTC
cdr3_aa: CASSPQGAHEQYF

v_call: TRBV29-1
d_call: TRBD1
clone_size: -
cdr3_length: 14
j_call: TRBJ1-1
cdr3_nt: TGCAGCGTTCTGTTAGGGGGCTTGAACACTGAAGCTTTCTTT
cdr3_aa: CSVLLGGLNTEAFF

v_call: TRBV7-9
d_call: TRBD1
clone_size: -
cdr3_length: 17
j_call: TRBJ2-1
cdr3_nt: TGTGCCAGCAGCTCCTCTCCGCGGGACAGGGGCCTTGATGAGCAGTTCTTC
cdr3_aa: CASSSSPRDRGLDEQFF